This is a list of T cell receptor beta chains from one sample in a study of PD-L1 blockade in urothelial cancer. The method was immunoSEQ multiplex PCR; TCRdb's version includes in-frame clones alone and lacks a portion of them. This table holds about 80,000 clones, over 80% found once. This specimen was PBMCs, taken around atezolizumab (anti-PD-L1) treatment. All receptors derive from a man aged 40-50 years with urothelial cancer. Both conserved end residues are part of each CDR3. A D gene is named only where the DNA matches it firmly. Rows may omit the clone size; those that give it use once, few, many or a size class.

TGTGCCAGCAGATCTAGTAGCTCCTACAATGAGCAGTTCTTC CASRSSSSYNEQFF . . TRBJ2-1 TRBV6-5
TGTGCCAGCAGTTTACGGCGAGAGGGCTACGAGCAGTACTTC CASSLRREGYEQYF . . TRBJ2-7 TRBV28
TGTGCCAGCAGTTACTCACAGCCCTACGAGCAGTACTTC CASSYSQPYEQYF . . TRBJ2-7 TRBV6-5
TGTGCCATCAGCGGGGGGGCTAGCGGCTACGAGCAGTACTTC CAISGGASGYEQYF TRBD2 . TRBJ2-7 TRBV10-3
TGTGCCAGCAGGACGGGACAGGGCTCTTCCGGGGAGCTGTTTTTT CASRTGQGSSGELFF TRBD1 once TRBJ2-2 TRBV6-5
TGTGCCCTAGAAAGGGAAAAACTGTTTTTT CALEREKLFF . . TRBJ1-4 TRBV30
TGTGCCAGCAGCTTACGGAGAAACACTGAAGCTTTCTTT CASSLRRNTEAFF . once TRBJ1-1 TRBV11-3
TGTGCCAGCAGCCTATCAGGGACAGCTAACTATGGCTACACCTTC CASSLSGTANYGYTF TRBD1 . TRBJ1-2 TRBV9
TGTGCCAGTAGACAGGGACCTCAAGAGACCCAGTACTTC CASRQGPQETQYF . . TRBJ2-5 TRBV19
TGTGCCAGCTCACCACGGACTACCGGCAATGAGCAGTTCTTC CASSPRTTGNEQFF . . TRBJ2-1 TRBV18
TGTGCCAGCAGCTTAGAGGGGGCGGTTGGCTACACCTTC CASSLEGAVGYTF TRBD1 . TRBJ1-2 TRBV7-2
TGTGCCAGTAGTACGGAGACAGGGCGCGCTGAAGCTTTCTTT CASSTETGRAEAFF TRBD1 . TRBJ1-1 TRBV19
TGTGCCAGCAGCCAAGTTCTAGCGGGCTCCTACGAGCAGTACTTC CASSQVLAGSYEQYF TRBD2 . TRBJ2-7 TRBV4-2
TGTGCCAGCAGCGCCACGGGAGAGCTTCCCTACGAGCAGTACTTC CASSATGELPYEQYF . . TRBJ2-7 TRBV11-3
TGTGCCAGCACCGGACGGGGGGCGGAGACCCAGTACTTC CASTGRGAETQYF . . TRBJ2-5 TRBV6-6
TGTGCCAGCACAGGGATCGGGGCCAACGTCCTGACTTTC CASTGIGANVLTF . . TRBJ2-6 TRBV9
TGTGCCAGGGACAACGGGCCAGGAAGGGAGACCCAGTACTTC CARDNGPGRETQYF . . TRBJ2-5 TRBV19
TGTGCCAGCAGCTCGGAGGGACAGGGCCAGGGAGGCTACACCTTC CASSSEGQGQGGYTF TRBD1 . TRBJ1-2 TRBV5-5
TGTGCCAGCAGCTCCCGGACTAGCGGGAGTCGGCATACGCAGTATTTT CASSSRTSGSRHTQYF TRBD2 . TRBJ2-3 TRBV7-2
TGTGCCAGCGGATTTCCCGGCGGGTACTATGGCTACACCTTC CASGFPGGYYGYTF . . TRBJ1-2 TRBV5-6
TGCGCCAGCAGCTTGTGGACAGGGGGCGCTGGGGCCAACGTCCTGACTTTC CASSLWTGGAGANVLTF TRBD1 few TRBJ2-6 TRBV5-1
TGTGCCAGCAGGCGGACAGTTGAAGATGGCTACACCTTC CASRRTVEDGYTF . . TRBJ1-2 TRBV2
TGTGCCAGCAGCAACCCGGGGACTAGTAAGCACGAGCAGTACTTC CASSNPGTSKHEQYF TRBD2 . TRBJ2-7 TRBV6-5